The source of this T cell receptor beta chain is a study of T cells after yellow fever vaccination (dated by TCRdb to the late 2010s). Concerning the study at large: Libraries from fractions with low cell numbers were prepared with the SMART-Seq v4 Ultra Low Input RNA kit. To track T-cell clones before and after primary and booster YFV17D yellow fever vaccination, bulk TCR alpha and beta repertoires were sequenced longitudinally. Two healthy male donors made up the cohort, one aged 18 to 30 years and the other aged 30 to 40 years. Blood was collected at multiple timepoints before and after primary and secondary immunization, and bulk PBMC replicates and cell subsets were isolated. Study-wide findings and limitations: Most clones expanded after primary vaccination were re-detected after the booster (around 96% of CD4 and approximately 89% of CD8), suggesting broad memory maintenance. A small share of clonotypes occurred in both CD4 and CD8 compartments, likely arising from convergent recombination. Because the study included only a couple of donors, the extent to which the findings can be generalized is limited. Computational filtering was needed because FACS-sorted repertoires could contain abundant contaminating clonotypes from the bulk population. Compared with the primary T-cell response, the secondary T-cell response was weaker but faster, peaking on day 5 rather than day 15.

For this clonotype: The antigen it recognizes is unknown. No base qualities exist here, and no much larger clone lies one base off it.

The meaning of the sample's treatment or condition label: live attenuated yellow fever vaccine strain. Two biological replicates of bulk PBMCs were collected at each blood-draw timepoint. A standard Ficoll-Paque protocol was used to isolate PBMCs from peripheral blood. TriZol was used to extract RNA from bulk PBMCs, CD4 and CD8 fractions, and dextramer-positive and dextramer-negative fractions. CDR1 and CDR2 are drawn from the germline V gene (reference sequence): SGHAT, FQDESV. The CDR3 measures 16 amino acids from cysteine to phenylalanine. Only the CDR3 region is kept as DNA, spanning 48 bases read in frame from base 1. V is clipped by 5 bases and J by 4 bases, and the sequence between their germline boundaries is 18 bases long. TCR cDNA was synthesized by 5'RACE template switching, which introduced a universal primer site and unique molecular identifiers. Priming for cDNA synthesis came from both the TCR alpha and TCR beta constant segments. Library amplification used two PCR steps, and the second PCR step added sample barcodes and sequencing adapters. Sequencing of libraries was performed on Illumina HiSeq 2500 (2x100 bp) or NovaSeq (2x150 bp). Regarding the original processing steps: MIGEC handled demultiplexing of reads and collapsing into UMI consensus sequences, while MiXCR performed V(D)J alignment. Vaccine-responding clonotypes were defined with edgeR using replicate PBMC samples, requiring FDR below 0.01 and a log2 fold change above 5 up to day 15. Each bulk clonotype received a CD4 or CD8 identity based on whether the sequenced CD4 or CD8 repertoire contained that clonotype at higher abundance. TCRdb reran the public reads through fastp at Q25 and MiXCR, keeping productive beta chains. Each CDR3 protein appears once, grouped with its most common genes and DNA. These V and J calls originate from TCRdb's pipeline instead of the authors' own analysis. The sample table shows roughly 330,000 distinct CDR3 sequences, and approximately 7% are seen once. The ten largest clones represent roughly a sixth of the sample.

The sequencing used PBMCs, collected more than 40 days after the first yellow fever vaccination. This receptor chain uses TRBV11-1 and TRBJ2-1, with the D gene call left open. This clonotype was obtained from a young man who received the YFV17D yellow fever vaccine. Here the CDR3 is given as CASSPDPRKGYNEQFF. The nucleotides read TGTGCCAGCAGCCCAGACCCTAGGAAGGGATACAATGAGCAGTTCTTC.